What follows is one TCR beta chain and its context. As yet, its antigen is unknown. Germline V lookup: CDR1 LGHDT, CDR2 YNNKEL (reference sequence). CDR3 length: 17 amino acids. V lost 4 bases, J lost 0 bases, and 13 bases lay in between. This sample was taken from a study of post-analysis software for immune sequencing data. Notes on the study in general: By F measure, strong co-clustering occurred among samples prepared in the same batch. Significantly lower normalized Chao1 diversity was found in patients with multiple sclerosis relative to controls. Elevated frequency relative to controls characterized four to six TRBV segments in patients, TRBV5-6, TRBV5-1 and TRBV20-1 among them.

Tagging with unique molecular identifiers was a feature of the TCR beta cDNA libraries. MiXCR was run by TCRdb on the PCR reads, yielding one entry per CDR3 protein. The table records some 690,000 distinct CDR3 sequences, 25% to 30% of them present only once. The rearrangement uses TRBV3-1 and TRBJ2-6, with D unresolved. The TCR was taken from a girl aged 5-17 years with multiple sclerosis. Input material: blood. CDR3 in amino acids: CASSPPSPHSGANVLTF. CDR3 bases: TGTGCCAGCAGCCCCCCATCGCCCCACTCTGGGGCCAACGTCCTGACTTTC.